The 17 T cell receptor beta chains presented below share a single source sample, sequenced in a study of T-cell reconstitution after alpha-beta-depleted transplantation in children. Researchers prepared the TCRbeta library using unique molecular identifiers, the study reports. TCRdb recomputed calls from the PCR reads with MiXCR, one row per CDR3 protein. Seen here are 700,000 to 850,000 distinct CDR3 sequences, around 15% observed once, and the top ten hold approximately 5%. The source material was PBMCs, mostly from graft donor cells, sampled 360 days after TCRalphabeta/CD19-depleted stem cell transplant. These receptors were collected from a male patient younger than 18 who had a stem cell transplant for acute lymphoblastic leukemia, so the T cells may come from the graft donor.

J is TRBJ2-1 and V is TRBV20-1, with 11 bases aligning to TRBD2. Germline V gene lookup returns CDR1 DFQATT and CDR2 SNEGSKA (reference sequence). V shed 6 bases and J 8 bases; nucleotides not matched to a gene: 12. The CDR3 totals 15 residues. CDR3 sequence (DNA): TGCAGTGCAAACATAGCGGGAGGGCCCCGGGATGAGCAGTTCTTC. This gives the protein CSANIAGGPRDEQFF.

This rearrangement joins TRBV12-3 or TRBV12-4 to TRBJ2-7; D not resolved. V was trimmed by 4 bases and J by 7 bases, leaving 14 bases between them. The CDR3 is made up of 13 amino acids. CDR3 protein: CASSSPLLWEQYF. As DNA, the CDR3 is TGTGCCAGCAGTTCCCCCCTATTGTGGGAGCAGTACTTC.

The J gene is TRBJ2-4, the V gene TRBV27; D is undetermined. Germline V lookup: CDR1 MNHEY, CDR2 SMNVEV (reference sequence). This CDR3 spans 13 amino acids. V lost 10 bases and J 9 bases, leaving 19 bases between the germline ends. The CDR3 region has the DNA TGTGCCACCCACGGGCCGGGTGTCGGCATTCAGTACTTC. As protein: CATHGPGVGIQYF.

This chain joins TRBV15 and TRBJ2-1; 9 bases align to TRBD1. The J segment lost 7 bases and the V segment lost 1 base, leaving 14 bases of the junction unmatched. The CDR3 is made up of 18 amino acids. Germline CDR1 reads LNHNV; CDR2 reads YYDKDF (reference sequence). For the CDR3, the DNA is TGTGCCACCAGCAGAGGGGCCCACGGGGACAGGGTTAGGAATGAGCAGTTCTTC. Translating it yields CATSRGAHGDRVRNEQFF. Looking up the rest from reference TRBV15 and TRBJ2-1 gives the full variable domain: DAMVIQNPRYQVTQFGKPVTLSCSQTLNHNVMYWYQQKSSQAPKLLFHYYDKDFNNEADTPDNFQSRRPNTSFCFLDIRSPGLGDTAMYLCATSRGAHGDRVRNEQFFGPGTRLTVL.

The V call is TRBV10-3, the J call TRBJ2-2; D remains ambiguous. The CDR3 is 16 amino acids. V shed 6 bases and J shed 2 bases, with 16 bases lying between them. Germline-derived CDR1 and CDR2 are ENHRY and SYGVKD. CDR3 in amino acids: CAISKVWTVNTGELFF. The CDR3 DNA reads TGTGCCATCAGCAAAGTTTGGACGGTTAACACCGGGGAGCTGTTTTTT.

As DNA, the CDR3 is TGTGCCAGCTCACTACATCGCAGTAGGGCGGACACTGAAGCTTTCTTT. This encodes CASSLHRSRADTEAFF. V gene TRBV18 combines with J gene TRBJ1-1; D call uncertain. V was clipped by 4 bases and J by 3 bases, with 18 bases between them. Germline-derived CDR1 and CDR2 are KGHSH and LQKENI. This CDR3 region has 16 residues.

A few counts support this clonotype. The conserved final phenylalanine or tryptophan is absent from the CDR3, which likely points to a read error. The limits of the CDR3 on the DNA are not certain, so only TCRdb's listed CDR3 is given. The chain couples TRBV20-1 to TRBJ1-1. With termini counted, the CDR3 has 9 amino acids. Germline CDR1 DFQATT, CDR2 SNEGSKA (reference sequence). CDR3 residues: CSAREGPVV.

This rearrangement joins TRBV20-1 to TRBJ1-5; D gene ambiguous. The CDR3 runs 12 residues. Trimming removed 3 bases from V and 1 base from J, with 4 bases in between. Germline V gives CDR1 DFQATT, CDR2 SNEGSKA (reference sequence). For the CDR3, the DNA is TGCAGTGCTAGGGGGAGCAATCAGCCCCAGCATTTT. Protein sequence: CSARGSNQPQHF.

This clonotype was observed a handful of times. The chain's CDR3 is CSVLQGRGTGELFF. In DNA, the CDR3 is TGCAGCGTTCTACAGGGGAGGGGCACCGGGGAGCTGTTTTTT. The chain recombines TRBV29-1 with TRBJ2-2, with D possibly being TRBD1 or TRBD2 (7 bases each). CDR1 is SQVTM, CDR2 ANQGSEA, per germline. This CDR3 is 14 amino acids long. The V and J ends lost 5 bases and 4 bases respectively, with 14 bases between them.

The sample holds many counts of this clonotype. The V call is TRBV20-1, the J call TRBJ2-5; 10 positions match TRBD1. With 5 bases clipped from V and 3 bases from J, the junction kept 3 bases outside the gene matches. There are 13 residues in the CDR3. Per germline, CDR1 DFQATT and CDR2 SNEGSKA (reference sequence). The CDR3 DNA is TGCAGTGCTGCGGGACAGGGGAAAGAGACCCAGTACTTC. This gives the protein CSAAGQGKETQYF.

This chain links TRBV2 with TRBJ2-1, with a weak D call TRBD2 (6 bases). The CDR3 totals 13 residues. CDR1 is SNHLY, CDR2 FYNNEI, per germline. The V gene lost 4 bases and the J gene lost 12 bases, with 16 bases spanning the gap. CDR3 in amino acids: CASSGQAGRGQFF. The CDR3 coding sequence is TGTGCCAGCAGTGGGCAAGCGGGCCGTGGGCAGTTCTTC. Supplemented by reference TRBV2 and TRBJ2-1, the full variable domain reads EPEVTQTPSHQVTQMGQEVILRCVPISNHLYFYWYRQILGQKVEFLVSFYNNEISEKSEIFDDQFSVERPDGSNFTLKIRSTKLEDSAMYFCASSGQAGRGQFFGPGTRLTVL.

This clonotype was detected only a few times. The gene calls are TRBV6-5 and TRBJ2-7; D gene uncertain. Trimming left V 4 bases short and J 4 bases short, with 29 bases between. This CDR3 region has 19 residues. Germline V gives CDR1 MNHEY, CDR2 SVGAGI. The CDR3 DNA is TGTGCCAGCAGTTCCCCCCTCTTGAAAAATACGCGGATACTATACGAGCAGTACTTC. It encodes CASSSPLLKNTRILYEQYF.

This clonotype turned up a few times. This rearrangement joins TRBV5-1 to TRBJ2-3, with D perhaps TRBD2 (6 bases). The CDR3 has 14 amino acids. The germline CDR1 and CDR2 sequences are SGHRS and YFSETQ. Trimming took off 6 bases at V and 2 bases at J, with 13 bases between the two ends. The CDR3 is CASNSGLLTDTQYF. The DNA for the CDR3 is TGCGCCAGCAATTCGGGACTGCTCACAGATACGCAGTATTTT. Complete variable domain (other parts from reference TRBV5-1 and TRBJ2-3): KAGVTQTPRYLIKTRGQQVTLSCSPISGHRSVSWYQQTPGQGLQFLFEYFSETQRNKGNFPGRFSGRQFSNSRSEMNVSTLELGDSALYLCASNSGLLTDTQYFGPGTRLTVL.

This clonotype appeared many times. V is TRBV5-5 and J is TRBJ2-5; 7 bases are a match to TRBD2. The CDR3 is 14 residues long. V gave up 4 bases and J gave up 5 bases; unmatched junction bases: 8. Germline V gives CDR1 SGHKS, CDR2 YYEKEE (reference sequence). This CDR3 is CASSGGTMRETQYF. The CDR3 DNA follows: TGTGCCAGCAGCGGCGGGACTATGCGGGAGACCCAGTACTTC.

The genes are TRBV15 and TRBJ1-5; D not certain. V shed 0 bases and J shed 0 bases, with 12 bases lying between them. CDR3 size: 17 residues. Germline values: CDR1 LNHNV, CDR2 YYDKDF (reference sequence). CDR3 residues: CATSRDITDYSNQPQHF. CDR3 nucleotides: TGTGCCACCAGCAGAGATATCACAGACTATAGCAATCAGCCCCAGCATTTT.

This clonotype was seen more than once but under ten times. The rearrangement uses TRBV7-2 and TRBJ2-3; no clear D. The CDR3 has 14 amino acids. The V gene's germline CDR1 is SGHTA and CDR2 FQGNSA. V lost 1 base and J lost 7, with 12 bases in between. The CDR3 coding sequence is TGTGCCAGCAGCTTAGTCCAAGCGCCACATACGCAGTATTTT. This encodes CASSLVQAPHTQYF.

This chain connects TRBV4-1 to TRBJ2-3; no reliable D call. Germline V gives CDR1 MGHRA, CDR2 YSYEKL. This CDR3 comprises 14 residues. Trimming cost V 6 bases and J 2 bases, with 12 bases left between them. CDR3 sequence: CASSRPDYTDTQYF. The CDR3 DNA reads as TGCGCCAGCAGTCGGCCGGATTACACAGATACGCAGTATTTT.